These 20 T cell receptor beta chains originate from one sample sequenced in a study of T cell responses to AZD1222 COVID-19 vaccine. Only in-frame clones appear in the TCRdb table, and some are missing; sequencing was by immunoSEQ multiplex PCR. The sample has 180,000 or so clones, over 80% seen once. The starting material was peripheral blood, obtained 28 days after the second dose of the MenACWY control vaccine. Receptors originate from an adult who received the MenACWY meningococcal vaccine as a control.

This clone was observed a handful of times. The chain employs TRBV10-3 and TRBJ1-2, with D perhaps TRBD1 (6 bases). Germline CDR1 is ENHRY and CDR2 is SYGVKD. The CDR3 is made up of 16 amino acids. The V end lost 11 bases, the J end lost 1 base, and 23 bases lay between the germline ends. DNA of the CDR3: TGTGCCTCCAGACGCGGGGGCAGGGCAATTAACTATGGCTACACCTTC. Amino acids: CASRRGGRAINYGYTF.

This chain uses TRBV10-3 with TRBJ2-1; 7 bases are shared with TRBD2. The V gene's germline CDR1 is ENHRY and CDR2 SYGVKD. Trimming at V came to 10 bases and at J to 0 bases, leaving 3 bases not matched to a gene. This CDR3 has 13 residues. The DNA of the CDR3 is TGTGCCACCCAGCGGGACTCCTACAATGAGCAGTTCTTC. Its protein is CATQRDSYNEQFF.

The V gene is TRBV4-1, the J gene TRBJ2-2; possible D gene TRBD1, 6 bases. The CDR3 spans 19 residues. V was pared by 4 bases and J by 4 bases, with 25 bases between. Germline V CDR1 and CDR2: MGHRA, YSYEKL. DNA of the CDR3: TGCGCCAGCAGCCCAGACCAGGGGCAGAATGCGGGTAGCACCGGGGAGCTGTTTTTT. Protein: CASSPDQGQNAGSTGELFF.

This clone was seen only once. CDR3 nucleotide sequence: TGTGCCAGCAGCGTTTATAGCGGGAGCCAAGAGACCCAGTACTTC. The encoded protein is CASSVYSGSQETQYF. This chain joins TRBV7-2 and TRBJ2-5; TRBD2 matches 9 bases. The germline gives CDR1 SGHTA, CDR2 FQGNSA. This CDR3 has 15 residues. The V segment lost 5 bases and the J segment 1 base; nucleotides outside the gene matches: 5.

The chain links TRBV19 to TRBJ2-4, with D possibly TRBD2 on 7 matching bases. The V end was cut by 7 bases, the J end by 2 bases, with 21 bases between. The germline V gene encodes CDR1 LNHDA and CDR2 SQIVND (reference sequence). The CDR3 is 17 amino acids. The CDR3 spells CASTKGGDDPTKNIQYF. In DNA form, the CDR3 reads TGTGCCAGTACAAAGGGGGGGGACGATCCGACCAAAAACATTCAGTACTTC.

The chain uses TRBV28 and TRBJ2-7; TRBD2 is a possible D gene (6 bases). Germline V gene data show CDR1 as MDHEN and CDR2 as SYDVKM. The V gene lost 8 bases and the J gene lost 7 bases, with 18 bases spanning the gap. The CDR3 has 13 residues. In DNA, the CDR3 is TGTGCCAGCGGCCGAGCAAAGGAGGGGGAGCAGTACTTC. Encoded protein: CASGRAKEGEQYF.

The chain employs TRBV12-5 and TRBJ2-5, with 14 bases lining up with TRBD2. The V and J ends lost 1 base and 0 bases, in that order; junction bases with no gene match: 7. The CDR3 extends over 19 amino acids. CDR1 and CDR2 (germline): LGHNT, FRNRAP. CDR3 residues: CASGLAAGTSGRDQETQYF. CDR3 nucleotides: TGTGCTAGTGGTTTGGCGGCCGGGACTAGCGGGAGAGACCAAGAGACCCAGTACTTC. The full variable domain, rest sourced from reference TRBV12-5 and TRBJ2-5, is DARVTQTPRHKVTEMGQEVTMRCQPILGHNTVFWYRQTMMQGLELLAYFRNRAPLDDSGMPKDRFSAEMPDATLATLKIQPSEPRDSAVYFCASGLAAGTSGRDQETQYFGPGTRLLVL.

The V and J genes are TRBV13 and TRBJ2-1; D gene unclear. The CDR3 runs 14 residues. V was pared by 1 base and J by 8 bases, with 12 bases between. Germline lookup yields CDR1 PRHDT and CDR2 FYEKMQ (reference sequence). Here the CDR3 DNA reads TGTGCCAGCAGCTTAGACCCCGCCTCGGATGAGCAGTTCTTC. Encoded protein: CASSLDPASDEQFF.

This clone was seen a handful of times. J is TRBJ1-1 and V is TRBV29-1, with unresolved D. The CDR3 is 11 residues long. The ends were cut back, 7 bases at V and 3 bases at J, with 9 bases in the middle. CDR1 SQVTM and CDR2 ANQGSEA come from the germline V gene. The DNA for the CDR3 is TGCAGCGGGTACACCTACACTGAAGCTTTCTTT. This codes for CSGYTYTEAFF.

CDR3 nucleotide sequence: TGTGCCAGCTCACCAGGGACAGGGGGCGTGTATCAGCCCCAGCATTTT. Its protein is CASSPGTGGVYQPQHF. The genes are TRBV18 and TRBJ1-5; 12 nucleotides line up with TRBD1. J gave up 5 bases and V 2 bases, and 4 bases lay outside the gene matches. From germline, CDR1 is KGHSH and CDR2 LQKENI. The CDR3 runs to 16 residues.

V is TRBV19 and J is TRBJ2-1; TRBD2 agrees at 11 bases. V was pared by 0 bases and J by 6 bases, with 13 bases of the junction left unmatched. The germline CDR1 and CDR2 sequences are LNHDA and SQIVND (reference sequence). This CDR3 region has 19 residues. The CDR3 DNA follows: TGTGCCAGTAGTATAGACGCCCCCTTACTAGCGGGAGTATCCAATGAGCAGTTCTTC. Encoded protein: CASSIDAPLLAGVSNEQFF.

The chain employs TRBV21-1 and TRBJ1-6. TRBV21-1 is a recognized pseudogene. CDR3 length: 15 residues. The CDR3 DNA sequence: TGTGCCAGCAGCAAAGGGTCAGGGAGGAATTCACCCCTCCACTTT. Its protein is CASSKGSGRNSPLHF.

The V and J genes are TRBV6-5 and TRBJ1-2; tentative D call: TRBD1 (5 bases). Trimming cost V 4 bases and J 7 bases, with 16 bases left between them. This CDR3 is built from 14 residues. Germline assignment: CDR1 MNHEY and CDR2 SVGAGI. The CDR3 protein is CASSSPTRGRGYTF. Here the CDR3 DNA reads TGTGCCAGCAGTTCTCCAACTAGGGGACGTGGCTACACCTTC.

Only one count was recorded for this clone. The chain couples TRBV28 to TRBJ2-3; D possibly matches TRBD1 or TRBD2 (5 bases each). Germline lookup yields CDR1 MDHEN and CDR2 SYDVKM. Between the trimmed V and J ends, which lost 5 bases and 4 bases, there was a span of 13 bases. The CDR3 is 14 residues long. In nucleotides, the CDR3 is TGTGCCAGCAGTCCCTCGCTGGGGGCAGATACGCAGTATTTT. Translation gives CASSPSLGADTQYF.

This chain links TRBV15 with TRBJ2-1; 9 bases are a match to TRBD1. Unmatched junction bases numbered 5, after V lost 5 bases and J lost 3 bases. The length of the CDR3 is 15 residues. The germline CDR1 and CDR2 sequences are LNHNV and YYDKDF (reference sequence). CDR3 sequence reads: CATSLVGQGYNEQFF. DNA for the CDR3: TGTGCCACCAGCCTTGTGGGACAGGGCTACAATGAGCAGTTCTTC.

The chain joins TRBV6-4 to TRBJ2-3, with 8 positions matching TRBD1. The CDR3 is 14 amino acids. V was pared by 5 bases and J by 4 bases, with 5 bases of the junction left unmatched. Per the germline V gene, CDR1 is MRHNA and CDR2 is SNTAGT. The CDR3 DNA reads TGTGCCAGCAGTCCAGGGGGCGCCTCAGATACGCAGTATTTT. Protein sequence: CASSPGGASDTQYF.

The CDR3 coding sequence is TGTGCCAGCAGCTTAACCTCCGGGAGTTATCAGCCCCAGCATTTT. As protein: CASSLTSGSYQPQHF. The chain recombines TRBV11-2 with TRBJ1-5; no reliable D call. Trimming shortened V by 2 bases and J by 5 bases, and 13 bases separated the two germline ends. This CDR3 region has 15 residues. Per germline, CDR1 SGHAT and CDR2 FQNNGV.

This sequence joins TRBV5-1 and TRBJ2-1, with 9 bases matching TRBD2. V shed 0 bases, J shed 5 bases, and the junction held 6 bases outside the gene matches. Germline-derived CDR1 and CDR2 are SGHRS and YFSETQ. The CDR3 loop spans 16 amino acids. CDR3 nucleotides: TGCGCCAGCAGCTTGGATGGGACTAGCACAAACAATGAGCAGTTCTTC. It codes for CASSLDGTSTNNEQFF.

Written as DNA, the CDR3 is TGTGCCAGCAGCCCCCGGTCGGCGGTCTCTGGAAACACCATATATTTT. Translated: CASSPRSAVSGNTIYF. The J gene is TRBJ1-3, the V gene TRBV7-2; no definite D call. Trimming took off 5 bases at V and 0 bases at J, with 14 bases between the two ends. The CDR3 extends over 16 amino acids. Germline CDR1 is SGHTA and CDR2 is FQGNSA. The entire variable domain, with the rest obtained from reference TRBV7-2 and TRBJ1-3, is as follows: GAGVSQSPSNKVTEKGKDVELRCDPISGHTALYWYRQSLGQGLEFLIYFQGNSAPDKSGLPSDRFSAERTGGSVSTLTIQRTQQEDSAVYLCASSPRSAVSGNTIYFGEGSWLTVV.

The chain is built from TRBV7-9 and TRBJ2-1; D tentatively reads TRBD1 or TRBD2 (5 bases each). Between the trimmed V and J ends, which lost 5 bases and 9 bases, there was a span of 20 bases. Per germline, CDR1 SEHNR and CDR2 FQNEAQ (reference sequence). There are 15 residues in the CDR3. The CDR3 bases are TGTGCCAGCAGCGCTCCGGGACCCTCAAATAGTGAGCAGTTCTTC. This encodes CASSAPGPSNSEQFF.